This entry lists 12 T cell receptor beta chains sequenced from one sample in a study of Graves' ophthalmopathy and Graves' hyperthyroidism. TCR beta CDR3 regions were amplified from RNA transcripts. RT-PCR in the first round used HTBI primers; a second-round multiplex PCR followed. TCRdb reanalysed the multiplex PCR reads using MiXCR and keeps one entry per CDR3 protein. The sample records around 660,000 distinct CDR3 sequences, about 38% being singletons. The sample was peripheral blood. These receptors came from an adult man with Graves' ophthalmopathy.

V is TRBV2 and J is TRBJ1-5; 8 bases fit TRBD1. Looked up from germline, CDR1 is SNHLY and CDR2 is FYNNEI. After removal of 11 bases from V and 3 bases from J, the junction contained 3 bases not matched to a gene. The CDR3 extends over 12 amino acids. CDR3 DNA: TGTGCCGCGGGACAGGACAATCAGCCCCAGCATTTT. Residues: CAAGQDNQPQHF.

The chain has TRBV4-1 and TRBJ2-6, with TRBD2 identical over 7 bases. The germline CDR1 and CDR2 sequences are MGHRA and YSYEKL. J was trimmed by 0 bases and V by 1 base; bases with no gene match: 3. CDR3 length: 17 residues. The CDR3 nucleotides are TGCGCCAGCAGCCAAGGGAGGACTAGCTCTGGGGCCAACGTCCTGACTTTC. Amino acid sequence: CASSQGRTSSGANVLTF.

Worth noting for this clonotype: This sequence may be a read error, since a much larger clone differs from it by one base. The rearrangement links TRBV7-9 to TRBJ1-1; TRBD1 might be the D (6 bases). There are 14 residues in the CDR3. Germline CDR1 is SEHNR and CDR2 is FQNEAQ (reference sequence). Trimming cost V 1 base and J 3 bases, with 9 bases left between them. CDR3 nucleotide sequence: TGTGCCAGCAGCTTAGGGGGGGCTTACACTGAAGCTTTCTTT. Translation: CASSLGGAYTEAFF.

This sequence joins TRBV25-1 and TRBJ1-1; 12 bases are shared with TRBD1. V lost 9 bases, J lost 5 bases, and 10 bases stayed unmatched. Germline assignment: CDR1 MGHDK and CDR2 SYGVNS. The CDR3 covers 15 residues. The CDR3 DNA is TGTGCCAGTCTCGGTGGGACAGGGGGCCGAACTGAAGCTTTCTTT. As protein: CASLGGTGGRTEAFF.

This clonotype came up many times. V and J are TRBV9 and TRBJ1-1; D remains ambiguous. The CDR3 is 13 residues long. Germline assignment: CDR1 SGDLS and CDR2 YYNGEE. The V and J ends lost 3 bases and 3 bases respectively, with 9 bases between them. CDR3: CASSAKWDTEAFF. DNA of the CDR3: TGTGCCAGCAGCGCGAAATGGGACACTGAAGCTTTCTTT.

The sample holds many counts of this clonotype. This chain links TRBV9 with TRBJ1-2; TRBD1 matches at 10 bases. The CDR3 has 13 amino acids. Trimming removed 3 bases from V and 6 bases from J; junction bases left unmatched: 2. Per germline, CDR1 SGDLS and CDR2 YYNGEE. The CDR3 DNA reads as TGTGCCAGCAGCGGGGACAGGGGTAATGGCTACACCTTC. This translates into CASSGDRGNGYTF.

CDR3: CASSQDVRARNYGYTF. The CDR3 DNA follows: TGTGCCAGCAGCCAAGATGTAAGGGCGCGGAACTATGGCTACACCTTC. The rearrangement joins TRBV4-2 to TRBJ1-2; D uncertain. Germline CDR1 is LGHNA and CDR2 is YNFKEQ. The CDR3 consists of 16 residues. Trimming removed 0 bases from V and 2 bases from J, with 13 bases in between.

This clonotype occurred a few times. V and J are TRBV2 and TRBJ1-5, with a tentative D call TRBD1 (5 bases). Trimming stripped 1 base from V and 2 bases from J, with 12 bases between. The CDR3 length is 16 residues. The germline gives CDR1 SNHLY, CDR2 FYNNEI. CDR3 DNA sequence: TGTGCCAGCAGTGAAGAGGCAGGGAGGGGCAATCAGCCCCAGCATTTT. Translated, it gives CASSEEAGRGNQPQHF. Complete variable domain (other parts from reference TRBV2 and TRBJ1-5): EPEVTQTPSHQVTQMGQEVILRCVPISNHLYFYWYRQILGQKVEFLVSFYNNEISEKSEIFDDQFSVERPDGSNFTLKIRSTKLEDSAMYFCASSEEAGRGNQPQHFGDGTRLSIL.

This clonotype was observed many times. The V call is TRBV4-1, the J call TRBJ1-6; D unresolved. Germline V gives CDR1 MGHRA, CDR2 YSYEKL. The CDR3 extends over 13 amino acids. The V and J ends lost 3 bases and 6 bases respectively, with 6 bases between them. The CDR3 here is CASSHPGNSPLHF. In DNA form, the CDR3 reads TGCGCCAGCAGCCATCCGGGTAATTCACCCCTCCACTTT.

This clonotype was detected a few times. This chain joins TRBV19 and TRBJ1-5; 8 nucleotides match TRBD1. There are 18 residues in the CDR3. Germline CDR1 reads LNHDA; CDR2 reads SQIVND (reference sequence). J lost 6 bases, V lost 4 bases, and 17 bases had no gene match. The CDR3 sequence: CASSRDPTGAAVGQPQHF. CDR3 nucleotide sequence: TGTGCCAGTAGTAGGGACCCGACAGGGGCCGCTGTGGGTCAGCCCCAGCATTTT.

There are many counts of this clonotype. The chain recombines TRBV9 with TRBJ2-2; D not resolved. Trimming stripped 4 bases from V and 1 base from J, with 8 bases between. The CDR3 length is 14 residues. Per germline, CDR1 SGDLS and CDR2 YYNGEE. The CDR3 loop reads CASSNYGNTGELFF. The CDR3, as DNA: TGTGCCAGCAGCAACTATGGGAACACCGGGGAGCTGTTTTTT.

At least ten counts were recorded for this clonotype. This chain connects TRBV24-1 to TRBJ2-1, with D possibly being TRBD1 or TRBD2 (5 bases each). Germline assignment: CDR1 KGHDR and CDR2 SFDVKD. This CDR3 has 16 amino acids. The V and J ends lost 4 bases and 2 bases respectively, with 14 bases between them. The DNA of the CDR3 is TGTGCCACCAGTGACCACCGGGACGTAGCCTACAATGAGCAGTTCTTC. It encodes CATSDHRDVAYNEQFF.